What follows are 18 T cell receptor beta chains derived from one specimen sequenced in a study of CD8+CD57+ T cells in acquired aplastic anemia. Patients who underwent sequencing had shown CD8+CD57+ cell expansion by flow cytometry. Profiling that covered TCR beta VDJ and CDR3 relied on genomic DNA as its template. TCRdb redid the calling of the reads with MiXCR, one entry per CDR3 protein. The sample contains just over 150,000 distinct CDR3 sequences, roughly 48% of which appear only once. The sample consisted of sorted CD4+, CD8+, or CD8+CD57+ T cells (not recorded which) from PBMCs. The origin of the receptors is a human donor with aplastic anemia.

V is TRBV2 and J is TRBJ1-6, with D maybe TRBD1 (6 bases). CDR1 is SNHLY, CDR2 FYNNEI, per germline. CDR3 length: 15 residues. DNA for the CDR3: TGTGCTTGTAGATCGAAAGGACAGCAGAATTCACCCCTCCACTTT. Protein: CACRSKGQQNSPLHF. Combining the CDR3 with reference TRBV2 and TRBJ1-6 gives the whole variable domain EPEVTQTPSHQVTQMGQEVILRCVPISNHLYFYWYRQILGQKVEFLVSFYNNEISEKSEIFDDQFSVERPDGSNFTLKIRSTKLEDSAMYFCACRSKGQQNSPLHFGNGTRLTVT.

CDR3 DNA sequence: TGTGCCAGCACCCTGATGGGGGGCGCGGGCACTGAAGCTTTCTTT. It codes for CASTLMGGAGTEAFF. The V call is TRBV2, the J call TRBJ1-1; TRBD1 is a possible D gene (6 bases). V lost 7 bases to trimming and J lost 4 bases, with 19 bases between them. The CDR3 runs to 15 residues. The germline V gene has CDR1 SNHLY and CDR2 FYNNEI.

Concerning this clonotype itself: One base away lies a much larger clone, so this may be a sequencing read error. This rearrangement joins TRBV5-6 to TRBJ2-5, with D maybe TRBD2 (5 bases). With 0 bases removed from V and 6 bases from J, the gap between germline ends came to 15 bases. Germline V gene lookup returns CDR1 SGHDT and CDR2 YYEEEE. There are 15 residues in the CDR3. Here the CDR3 reads CASSLGEGGQKTQYF. Here the CDR3 DNA reads TGTGCCAGCAGCTTGGGTGAGGGTGGGCAAAAGACCCAGTACTTC.

This clonotype has only a few counts. V is TRBV24-1 and J is TRBJ2-3; D is unclear. Trimming took 9 bases from V and 0 from J, leaving 3 bases between them. The CDR3 has 11 residues. Germline CDR1 and CDR2: KGHDR and SFDVKD. DNA of the CDR3: TGTGCCACCTCTAGCACAGATACGCAGTATTTT. It yields the protein CATSSTDTQYF.

The V gene is TRBV2, the J gene TRBJ2-1, with TRBD2 matching over 8 bases. Trimming removed 6 bases from V and 9 bases from J; junction bases left unmatched: 10. The CDR3 contains 14 residues. The V gene's germline CDR1 is SNHLY and CDR2 FYNNEI. DNA of the CDR3: TGTGCCAGCAGCCCGTCGGGGGGGAAGGTTGAGCAGTTCTTC. It encodes CASSPSGGKVEQFF.

This clonotype was detected ten times or more. This chain links TRBV12-3 or TRBV12-4 with TRBJ1-1, with D perhaps TRBD1 (5 bases). The CDR3 consists of 14 residues. The V gene lost 7 bases and the J gene lost 3 bases, with 15 bases spanning the gap. The CDR3 region has the DNA TGTGCCAGCACCGTTCGGGGGGGTTACACTGAAGCTTTCTTT. Its translation is CASTVRGGYTEAFF.

The gene calls are TRBV12-5 and TRBJ2-2, with 8 bases aligning to TRBD1. This CDR3 is 18 amino acids long. CDR1 is LGHNT and CDR2 is FRNRAP in the germline V gene. The V and J ends lost 1 base and 6 bases, in that order; junction bases with no gene match: 13. The CDR3 spells CASGLAPRQGREAGELFF. DNA for the CDR3: TGTGCTAGTGGTTTGGCCCCCCGACAGGGGAGAGAAGCCGGGGAGCTGTTTTTT.

On this clonotype: An end of the junction does not agree with germline; a read error may underlie this. The chain couples TRBV7-9 to TRBJ1-5, with D possibly matching TRBD1 (5 bases). This CDR3 has 14 residues. Per germline, CDR1 SEHNR and CDR2 FQNEAQ (reference sequence). In nucleotides, the CDR3 is TGTGCCAGCAGCCGGGACGGGCGCAATCAGCTCCAGCATTTT. This gives the protein CASSRDGRNQLQHF.

The sample holds a few counts of this clonotype. V and J are TRBV24-1 and TRBJ2-3; D gene ambiguous. From germline, CDR1 is KGHDR and CDR2 SFDVKD. This CDR3 contains 12 residues. The V and J ends lost 3 bases and 3 bases respectively, with 3 bases between them. The CDR3 DNA is TGTGCCACCAGTGATCAGACAGATACGCAGTATTTT. Amino acids: CATSDQTDTQYF.

This chain's CDR3 is CASSPVRGSGNTIYF. The CDR3 DNA reads as TGTGCCAGCAGTCCGGTGCGGGGTTCTGGAAACACCATATATTTT. The chain links TRBV2 to TRBJ1-3, with no clear D. The V and J ends lost 5 bases and 1 base respectively, with 12 bases between them. The CDR3 extends over 15 amino acids. From germline, CDR1 is SNHLY and CDR2 FYNNEI.

The chain recombines TRBV6-1 with TRBJ1-2; TRBD1 agrees at 7 bases. Germline CDR1 and CDR2: MNHNS and SASEGT. CDR3 length: 14 residues. J was trimmed by 6 bases and V by 7 bases; bases with no gene match: 11. In nucleotides, the CDR3 is TGTGCCAGCAACTCAGGGGGGGCTTTGAATGGCTACACCTTC. This translates into CASNSGGALNGYTF.

The chain joins TRBV19 to TRBJ2-7; tentative D call: TRBD1 (6 bases). Germline values: CDR1 LNHDA, CDR2 SQIVND (reference sequence). V was shortened by 5 bases and J by 6 bases, with 8 bases between the two germline ends. This CDR3 region has 11 residues. The CDR3 sequence is CASSVRGEQYF. DNA of the CDR3: TGTGCCAGTAGTGTCAGGGGCGAGCAGTACTTC.

Ten or more counts support this clonotype. V gene TRBV9 combines with J gene TRBJ1-1; 9 bases align to TRBD1. V trimming: 0 bases; J trimming: 1 base; junction bases outside the gene matches: 7. This CDR3 contains 17 residues. Germline V gives CDR1 SGDLS, CDR2 YYNGEE. The CDR3 loop is CASSVAVGTGSNTEAFF. In DNA form, the CDR3 reads TGTGCCAGCAGCGTAGCGGTGGGGACAGGGTCGAACACTGAAGCTTTCTTT.

With regard to this clonotype: A much larger clone lies one base from this, so it may be a read error. The CDR3 does not close with the conserved phenylalanine or tryptophan, likely indicating a read error. The gene calls are TRBV9 and TRBJ1-1; no clear D gene. V lost 4 bases and J lost 2, with 9 bases in between. The CDR3 contains 13 residues. Germline CDR1 and CDR2: SGDLS and YYNGEE. CDR3 amino acids: CASSPGINTEAFL. CDR3 coding DNA: TGTGCCAGCAGCCCGGGGATCAACACTGAAGCTTTCTTG.

This chain links TRBV19 with TRBJ1-5; D call uncertain. The CDR3 is made up of 16 amino acids. Between the trimmed V and J ends, which lost 2 bases and 1 base, there was a span of 12 bases. The germline V gene encodes CDR1 LNHDA and CDR2 SQIVND (reference sequence). In DNA form, the CDR3 reads TGTGCCAGTAGTATACCACCGGGTCGGAGCAATCAGCCCCAGCATTTT. This sequence encodes CASSIPPGRSNQPQHF.

As concerns this clonotype: Mismatch with germline at one junction end may stem from a read error. The genes are TRBV10-2 and TRBJ1-2, with 8 nucleotides matching TRBD1. In germline, CDR1 is WSHSY, CDR2 SAAADI. The CDR3 loop spans 14 amino acids. The CDR3 DNA reads as TGCGCTAGCAGTGCGGCGGCGACAGGGGATGGCTACACCTTC. Translating gives CASSAAATGDGYTF.

In this sample, this clonotype turned up a few times. The chain recombines TRBV27 with TRBJ2-5, with D possibly being TRBD2 (7 bases). V lost 3 bases, J lost 5 bases, and 13 bases lay in between. Germline V gene data show CDR1 as MNHEY and CDR2 as SMNVEV (reference sequence). CDR3 length: 14 residues. CDR3 DNA: TGTGCCAGCAGTTTTCGGGGGGCCGGGGAGACCCAGTACTTC. Amino acid sequence: CASSFRGAGETQYF.

This clonotype was detected ten times or more. The chain carries TRBV29-1 and TRBJ1-1, with a weak D call TRBD1 (6 bases). The germline V gene encodes CDR1 SQVTM and CDR2 ANQGSEA. V was cut by 6 bases and J by 0 bases, with 20 bases left in between. This CDR3 contains 16 residues. CDR3: CSVSSGGRFMNTEAFF. The CDR3 coding sequence is TGCAGCGTCTCATCCGGGGGCAGATTCATGAACACTGAAGCTTTCTTT. Using reference TRBV29-1 and TRBJ1-1 for the parts outside the CDR3, the full variable domain is SAVISQKPSRDICQRGTSLTIQCQVDSQVTMMFWYRQQPGQSLTLIATANQGSEATYESGFVIDKFPISRPNLTFSTLTVSNMSPEDSSIYLCSVSSGGRFMNTEAFFGQGTRLTVV.